This TCR beta chain was recorded in a study of T-cell memory formation after mild COVID-19. The overall study: TCR clusters mostly belonged to single donors.

Study observations and caveats: The study found balanced CD4/CD8 in clones contracting day 15 to 85 and a CD4+ lean in later expanders. Most CD4+ clones that shrank were in CM and EM, while CD8+ ones turned up in EMRA. Pre-infection memory contained some responding clones, which suggested that cross-reactive memory had joined.

TCRdb re-called the 5' RACE reads through MiXCR, storing one row per CDR3 protein. This table has a few hundred thousand distinct CDR3 sequences, around 28% appearing once. In regard to this clonotype: Its antigen is currently unknown.

Trimming stripped 4 bases from V and 6 bases from J, with 13 bases between. This CDR3 has 13 amino acids. The chain recombines TRBV12-3 or TRBV12-4 with TRBJ2-7; D possibly matches TRBD1 or TRBD2 (7 bases each). The sequencing input was PBMCs or a T cell subset sorted from them (not recorded which). The TCR comes from an adult woman who had mild COVID-19 (a few samples of this study predate the infection). Cell type and time point are not known. The CDR3, as DNA: TGTGCCAGCAGTTCCAGGGGGGAGGGCGAGCAGTACTTC. It encodes CASSSRGEGEQYF.